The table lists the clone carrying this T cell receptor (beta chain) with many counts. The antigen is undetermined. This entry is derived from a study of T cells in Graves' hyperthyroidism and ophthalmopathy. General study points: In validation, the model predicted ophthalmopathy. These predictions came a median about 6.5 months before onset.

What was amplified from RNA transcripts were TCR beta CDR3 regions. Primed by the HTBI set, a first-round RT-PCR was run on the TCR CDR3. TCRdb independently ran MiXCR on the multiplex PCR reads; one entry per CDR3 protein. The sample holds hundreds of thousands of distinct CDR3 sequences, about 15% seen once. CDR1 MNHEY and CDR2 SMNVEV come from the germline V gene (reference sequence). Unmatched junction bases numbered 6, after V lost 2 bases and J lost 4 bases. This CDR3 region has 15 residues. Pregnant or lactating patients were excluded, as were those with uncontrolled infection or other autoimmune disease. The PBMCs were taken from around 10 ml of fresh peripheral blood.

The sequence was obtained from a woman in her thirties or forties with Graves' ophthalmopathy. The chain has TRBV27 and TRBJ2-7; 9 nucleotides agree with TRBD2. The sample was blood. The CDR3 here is CASSLEAGGMYEQYF. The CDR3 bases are TGTGCCAGCAGTTTAGAGGCGGGAGGGATGTACGAGCAGTACTTC.